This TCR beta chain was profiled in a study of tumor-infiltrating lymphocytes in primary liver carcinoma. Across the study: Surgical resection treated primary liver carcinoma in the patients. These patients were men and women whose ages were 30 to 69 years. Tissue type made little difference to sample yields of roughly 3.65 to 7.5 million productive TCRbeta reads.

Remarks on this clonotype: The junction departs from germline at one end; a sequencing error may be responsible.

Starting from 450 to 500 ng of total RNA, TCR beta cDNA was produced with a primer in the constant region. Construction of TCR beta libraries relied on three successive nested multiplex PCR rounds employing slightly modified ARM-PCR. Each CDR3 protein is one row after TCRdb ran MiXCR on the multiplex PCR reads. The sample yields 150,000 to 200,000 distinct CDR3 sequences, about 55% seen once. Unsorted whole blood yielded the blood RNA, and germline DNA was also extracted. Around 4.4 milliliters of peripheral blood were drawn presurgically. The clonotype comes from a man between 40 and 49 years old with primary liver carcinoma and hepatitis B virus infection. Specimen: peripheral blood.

CDR3 DNA sequence: TGTGCCAGCAACTTAAGGCCAGAGGCTAATGAAAAACTGTTTTTT. This codes for CASNLRPEANEKLFF. The V call is TRBV11-2, the J call TRBJ1-4, with D hard to call. The CDR3 is 15 amino acids. Per germline, CDR1 SGHAT and CDR2 FQNNGV.